This record looks at one T cell receptor beta chain sequence and its context. Its antigen is as yet unknown. The data were obtained in a study of T cell responses to AZD1222 COVID-19 vaccine. In the study overall: Second doses that came at about 4 or about 12 weeks were put together. Findings and limits, study-wide: White British people made up most donors, females outnumbered males, and clonal diversity was possibly underestimated. The study identified only six AZD1222 recipients as seropositive at baseline. Repertoires in all cases were sampled only once the peak T cell response had passed.

Per the germline V gene, CDR1 is SGDLS and CDR2 is YYNGEE. V dropped 2 bases and J dropped 7 bases, with 12 bases sitting between them. The CDR3 has 14 amino acids. Produced via immunoSEQ multiplex PCR; TCRdb's table is partial and in-frame only. The profile shows tens of thousands of clones, roughly 86% of them singletons. The sequencing used peripheral blood, collected on day 0 of AZD1222 vaccination. This chain uses TRBV9 with TRBJ1-4, with TRBD1 as a possible D gene (5 bases). This TCR derives from an adult in good health. The CDR3 sequence: CASSVLGDGEKLFF. The CDR3 DNA is TGTGCCAGCAGCGTTTTAGGGGACGGTGAAAAACTGTTTTTT.